The 13 T cell receptor beta chains reported below all come from one sample, sequenced in a study of T cells in women clearing cervical HPV infection. Repertoires were generated with immunoSEQ multiplex PCR, while TCRdb's copy carries only in-frame clones and drops some. Listed are tens of thousands of clones; approximately 1.2% falls within the top ten. The sample consisted of blood buffy coat. The receptors stem from a woman between 18 and 75 years old with a cervical HPV16 infection that either progressed to CIN3+ or cleared (not recorded which).

Notes on this clone: The observed sequence ends 3 residues before the CDR3 terminus, with the missing tail filled in from the germline J gene. V and J are TRBV10-1 and TRBJ2-1; D gene unclear. Trimming pared 4 bases from V and 9 bases from J, leaving 7 bases between. Germline values: CDR1 WNHNN, CDR2 SYGVQD (reference sequence). The length of the CDR3 is 11 residues. The covered CDR3 bases are TGCGCCAGCAGTGGGGCCGGTGAG. This sequence encodes CASSGAGE. The whole CDR3 sequence reads CASSGAGEQFF.

With regard to this clone: Read sequence stops 3 residues before the CDR3 end, and the germline J gene provides the missing end. The chain is built from TRBV6-2 or TRBV6-3 and TRBJ1-1; 8 positions match TRBD1. The V segment lost 5 bases and the J segment 0 bases; nucleotides outside the gene matches: 5. CDR1 and CDR2 from the germline V gene are MNHEY and SVGEGT. CDR3 size: 15 residues. The DNA read from the CDR3 is TGTGCCAGCAGTCCAAGACAGGGGTTGAACACTGAA. It translates to CASSPRQGLNTE. The full CDR3 is CASSPRQGLNTEAFF.

With regard to this clone: The CDR3 end falls 3 residues outside the read, so it is completed with the germline J gene. This rearrangement joins TRBV18 to TRBJ1-5; no definite D call. Germline values: CDR1 KGHSH, CDR2 LQKENI. The ends were cut back, 3 bases at V and 7 bases at J, with 19 bases in the middle. The length of the CDR3 is 16 residues. Incomplete CDR3 DNA: TGTGCCAGCTCACCCGGAATTATAGGTGGAGGGCAGCCC. It encodes CASSPGIIGGGQP. The full-length CDR3 reads as CASSPGIIGGGQPQHF.

In regard to this clone: With the read ending 3 residues before the CDR3 end, the germline J gene is used to fill in that end. This chain joins TRBV2 and TRBJ2-6; no clear D. Per germline, CDR1 SNHLY and CDR2 FYNNEI. Trimming took 8 bases from V and 4 from J, leaving 15 bases between them. This CDR3 is 15 amino acids long. The CDR3 spells CASERGQEGANVLTF. CDR3 DNA, as far as it was read: TGTGCCAGCGAGAGAGGCCAAGAAGGGGCCAACGTC.

On this clone: The CDR3 end falls 3 residues outside the read, so it is completed with the germline J gene. This chain links TRBV5-4 with TRBJ2-6; D possibly corresponds to TRBD1 (5 bases). The length of the CDR3 is 15 residues. Trimming pared 1 base from V and 0 bases from J, leaving 5 bases between. Germline CDR1 SGHNT, CDR2 YYREEE (reference sequence). CDR3 sequence reads: CASSLTGSGANVLTF. The sequenced CDR3 bases are TGTGCCAGCAGCTTGACAGGCTCTGGGGCCAACGTC.

The sequenced part of the CDR3 DNA is TGTGCCAGCAGTGAAGCTGCGGGGGGGGGTGACTACGAG. Translation gives CASSEAAGGGDYE. Given in full, the CDR3 is CASSEAAGGGDYEQYF. This chain joins TRBV6-1 and TRBJ2-7, with 9 bases identical to TRBD2. The missing CDR3 end, 3 residues past where the read stops, is filled in from the germline J gene. Germline V gene lookup returns CDR1 MNHNS and CDR2 SASEGT. V shed 0 bases, J shed 3 bases, and the junction held 6 bases outside the gene matches. The CDR3 is 16 amino acids.

Of note for this clone: Germline and junction disagree at one end, which may indicate a read error. The CDR3 bases that were read are TGCGTCAGCAGGGGGGGACCGCGTTCCGGC. Protein product: CVSRGGPRSG. Given in full, the CDR3 is CVSRGGPRSGYTF. The V call is TRBV5-1, the J call TRBJ1-2; 7 bases agree with TRBD1. The observed sequence ends 3 residues before the CDR3 terminus, with the missing tail filled in from the germline J gene. CDR1 and CDR2 (germline): SGHRS, YFSETQ. The CDR3 has 13 amino acids. The full variable domain, rest sourced from reference TRBV5-1 and TRBJ1-2, is KAGVTQTPRYLIKTRGQQVTLSCSPISGHRSVSWYQQTPGQGLQFLFEYFSETQRNKGNFPGRFSGRQFSNSRSEMNVSTLELGDSALYLCVSRGGPRSGYTFGSGTRLTVV.

In regard to this clone: The missing CDR3 end, 3 residues past where the read stops, is filled in from the germline J gene. The rearrangement joins TRBV7-7 to TRBJ2-5; 11 positions agree with TRBD2. Germline CDR1 and CDR2: SSHAT and FNYEAQ (reference sequence). The CDR3 is 15 amino acids. Trimming removed 6 bases from V and 2 bases from J; junction bases left unmatched: 5. The sequenced part of the CDR3 DNA is TGTGCCAGCAGTCAGGGACTAGCGGAGCAAGAGACC. It specifies CASSQGLAEQET. The complete CDR3 reads CASSQGLAEQETQYF.

Concerning this clone: The read ends 3 residues before the CDR3 terminus; that terminus is restored from the germline J gene. This rearrangement joins TRBV18 to TRBJ2-7; 11 bases line up with TRBD1. The germline V gene has CDR1 KGHSH and CDR2 LQKENI. V shed 3 bases, J shed 3 bases, and the junction held 4 bases outside the gene matches. The CDR3 contains 15 residues. The covered CDR3 bases are TGTGCCAGCTCACCGGGGGGACAGGGGGACTACGAG. This gives the protein CASSPGGQGDYE. The entire CDR3 is CASSPGGQGDYEQYF. Full variable domain (outside the CDR3, taken from reference TRBV18 and TRBJ2-7): NAGVMQNPRHLVRRRGQEARLRCSPMKGHSHVYWYRQLPEEGLKFMVYLQKENIIDESGMPKERFSAEFPKEGPSILRIQQVVRGDSAAYFCASSPGGQGDYEQYFGPGTRLTVT.

About this clone: The read gets to within 3 residues of the CDR3 end, and the germline J gene fills in the rest. The chain carries TRBV18 and TRBJ2-3, with 12 positions matching TRBD2. V lost 3 bases, J lost 2 bases, and 6 bases stayed unmatched. The CDR3 consists of 17 residues. Germline CDR1 KGHSH, CDR2 LQKENI. Incomplete CDR3 DNA: TGTGCCAGCTCACCGCGGACTAGCGGGATGTCCACAGATACG. Encoded protein: CASSPRTSGMSTDT. The complete CDR3 protein is CASSPRTSGMSTDTQYF.

Concerning this clone: The read finishes 3 residues shy of the CDR3 end, and the germline J gene is used to complete it. The chain has TRBV20-1 and TRBJ2-1, with 9 nucleotides matching TRBD2. This CDR3 is 18 amino acids long. V shed 2 bases, J shed 3 bases, and the junction held 14 bases outside the gene matches. Germline loops: CDR1 DFQATT, CDR2 SNEGSKA (reference sequence). The part of the CDR3 DNA that was read is TGCAGTGCTAGACGGAGTAGCGGGGGCCTAGCCCTCTACAATGAG. Translation: CSARRSSGGLALYNE. The whole CDR3 protein is CSARRSSGGLALYNEQFF.

For this clone: From the germline J gene comes the end of the CDR3, since the read stops 3 residues before it. The same CDR3 also results from other DNA sequences found in this sample. The genes are TRBV2 and TRBJ1-3; D not resolved. Deletions cut 4 bases from V and 0 bases from J, with 10 bases between. Germline V gives CDR1 SNHLY, CDR2 FYNNEI. There are 15 residues in the CDR3. CDR3 loop: CASSGQLVSGNTIYF. The sequenced part of the CDR3 DNA is TGTGCCAGCAGTGGGCAGCTAGTCTCTGGAAACACC.

As regards this clone: The read gets to within 3 residues of the CDR3 end, and the germline J gene fills in the rest. The rearrangement links TRBV5-1 to TRBJ1-1; tentative D call: TRBD1 (5 bases). The CDR3 is made up of 16 amino acids. Germline V gives CDR1 SGHRS, CDR2 YFSETQ. CDR3 residues: CASSLMVPGGSYGAFF. Incomplete CDR3 DNA: TGCGCCAGCAGCTTGATGGTCCCGGGGGGAAGCTATGGC.